Shown below are 30 T cell receptor beta chains from a single sample sequenced in a study of blood T cell repertoires in COVID-19. Only in-frame clones appear in the TCRdb table, and some are missing; sequencing was by immunoSEQ multiplex PCR. In the table there are 84,000 or so clones, approximately 88% of which are singletons. The material sequenced was peripheral blood. Receptor source: a man aged 65-85 years with acute or convalescent COVID-19.

This clone was seen only a few times. V gene TRBV6-2 or TRBV6-3 combines with J gene TRBJ1-5; TRBD1 aligns across 12 bases. CDR1 is MNHEY, CDR2 SVGEGT, per germline. The CDR3 loop spans 16 amino acids. Trimming at V came to 5 bases and at J to 6 bases, leaving 8 bases not matched to a gene. This chain's CDR3 is CASSRAGTGGTQPQHF. The CDR3 DNA sequence: TGTGCCAGCAGTAGGGCGGGGACAGGGGGCACTCAGCCCCAGCATTTT.

CDR3: CASSQDLRSGGAGANVLTF. CDR3 nucleotides: TGCGCCAGCAGCCAAGATTTAAGGAGCGGGGGTGCTGGGGCCAACGTCCTGACTTTC. V is TRBV4-3 and J is TRBJ2-6, with 8 bases aligning to TRBD2. Germline assignment: CDR1 LGHNA and CDR2 YSLEER. This CDR3 is built from 19 residues. V gave up 0 bases and J gave up 2 bases; unmatched junction bases: 9.

The V call is TRBV27, the J call TRBJ2-1; TRBD2 might be the D (7 bases). This CDR3 is 15 amino acids long. Trimming left V 3 bases short and J 7 bases short, with 16 bases between. CDR1 MNHEY and CDR2 SMNVEV come from the germline V gene (reference sequence). The DNA for the CDR3 is TGTGCCAGCAGTTTTCCCGGGGGGCCGGGGAATGAGCAGTTCTTC. Residues: CASSFPGGPGNEQFF.

This sequence joins TRBV27 and TRBJ1-2, with TRBD1 identical over 8 bases. Germline V CDR1 and CDR2: MNHEY, SMNVEV (reference sequence). J lost 10 bases, V lost 6 bases, and 13 bases had no gene match. The CDR3 runs 14 residues. The DNA of the CDR3 is TGTGCCAGCAGAGAGCATGGACAGGGAGAGTCCTACACCTTC. Its protein product is CASREHGQGESYTF.

The chain links TRBV28 to TRBJ2-3; TRBD1 aligns across 8 bases. The J segment lost 1 base and the V segment lost 5 bases, leaving 5 bases of the junction unmatched. The length of the CDR3 is 15 residues. CDR1 is MDHEN and CDR2 is SYDVKM in the germline V gene. Here the CDR3 reads CASSLRDRRTDTQYF. CDR3 DNA: TGTGCCAGCAGTCTCCGGGACAGGCGCACAGATACGCAGTATTTT.

The chain employs TRBV19 and TRBJ1-1; 8 bases map to TRBD1. Per germline, CDR1 LNHDA and CDR2 SQIVND (reference sequence). The CDR3 contains 15 residues. The trim removed 5 bases at V and 4 bases at J, leaving 9 bases unmatched. The CDR3 DNA follows: TGTGCCAGTAGTCCGTGGACAGGGTTAGGCACTGAAGCTTTCTTT. This encodes CASSPWTGLGTEAFF.

This chain joins TRBV4-2 and TRBJ2-7, with TRBD2 matching 13 bases. This CDR3 comprises 17 residues. Losses at the gene ends were 1 base for V and 1 base for J; bases not matched to a gene: 4. Germline CDR1 reads LGHNA; CDR2 reads YNFKEQ. CDR3: CASSQVGLAGISYEQYF. CDR3 nucleotides: TGTGCCAGCAGCCAAGTGGGACTAGCGGGGATATCCTACGAGCAGTACTTC.

J is TRBJ1-2 and V is TRBV6-5, with 9 bases that match TRBD1. The germline V gene has CDR1 MNHEY and CDR2 SVGAGI. V was pared by 5 bases and J by 2 bases, with 6 bases of the junction left unmatched. The CDR3 sequence is 15 residues long. In DNA form, the CDR3 reads TGTGCCAGCAGTCCTGGACAGGGGTGGAACTATGGCTACACCTTC. Its translation is CASSPGQGWNYGYTF.

This clone appeared a single time. V usage is TRBV7-2 and J usage is TRBJ1-3; no clear D gene. The V gene lost 3 bases and the J gene lost 4 bases, with 7 bases spanning the gap. Germline V gene data show CDR1 as SGHTA and CDR2 as FQGNSA. This CDR3 has 13 residues. The CDR3 bases are TGTGCCAGCAGCTTTGGGCCCGGAAACACCATATATTTT. Amino acid sequence: CASSFGPGNTIYF.

This chain uses TRBV5-1 with TRBJ2-7, with 7 positions matching TRBD1. Germline trimming cut 0 bases from V and 0 bases from J; bases unmatched to any gene: 3. This CDR3 has 15 amino acids. Germline V gene data show CDR1 as SGHRS and CDR2 as YFSETQ. The CDR3 loop is CASSLGGTVSYEQYF. The CDR3 DNA is TGCGCCAGCAGCTTGGGTGGGACAGTCTCCTACGAGCAGTACTTC. The variable domain in full, with the rest retrieved from reference TRBV5-1 and TRBJ2-7, is KAGVTQTPRYLIKTRGQQVTLSCSPISGHRSVSWYQQTPGQGLQFLFEYFSETQRNKGNFPGRFSGRQFSNSRSEMNVSTLELGDSALYLCASSLGGTVSYEQYFGPGTRLTVT.

V gene TRBV28 combines with J gene TRBJ1-2; TRBD1 matches at 9 bases. Trimming at V came to 4 bases and at J to 7 bases, leaving 10 bases not matched to a gene. The V gene's germline CDR1 is MDHEN and CDR2 SYDVKM. The length of the CDR3 is 15 residues. CDR3: CASSSPGQGIVGYTF. The CDR3 DNA reads as TGTGCCAGCAGTTCACCGGGACAGGGAATAGTTGGCTACACCTTC.

V and J are TRBV19 and TRBJ1-1; tentative D call: TRBD1 (6 bases). Germline V CDR1 and CDR2: LNHDA, SQIVND (reference sequence). Between the trimmed V and J ends, which lost 5 bases and 9 bases, there was a span of 19 bases. This CDR3 contains 14 residues. CDR3 in amino acids: CASSFLQGEGQAFF. As DNA, the CDR3 is TGTGCCAGTAGTTTCCTACAGGGAGAAGGTCAAGCTTTCTTT.

This clone was seen only once. The J gene is TRBJ2-1, the V gene TRBV7-2; TRBD1 matches 7 bases. Losses at the gene ends were 5 bases for V and 7 bases for J; bases not matched to a gene: 11. The length of the CDR3 is 15 residues. Per germline, CDR1 SGHTA and CDR2 FQGNSA. The CDR3 sequence: CASSPLGGLGNEQFF. The CDR3 coding sequence is TGTGCCAGCAGCCCTCTAGGGGGCCTGGGGAATGAGCAGTTCTTC.

The chain carries TRBV28 and TRBJ2-7; 7 nucleotides align to TRBD1. The CDR3 sequence is 13 residues long. V lost 7 bases, J lost 6 bases, and 9 bases stayed unmatched. Germline-derived CDR1 and CDR2 are MDHEN and SYDVKM. The CDR3 is CASIPGTVGEQYF. The CDR3 coding sequence is TGTGCCAGCATCCCCGGGACAGTTGGCGAGCAGTACTTC.

The chain carries TRBV7-2 and TRBJ1-6, with 7 nucleotides matching TRBD1. Germline CDR1 and CDR2: SGHTA and FQGNSA. CDR3 length equals 15 residues. The V and J ends lost 4 bases and 7 bases, in that order; junction bases with no gene match: 7. Here the CDR3 reads CASSSQPGGNSPLHF. CDR3 nucleotide sequence: TGTGCCAGCAGCTCCCAGCCAGGGGGGAATTCACCCCTCCACTTT.

The V call is TRBV19, the J call TRBJ1-1; tentative D call: TRBD1 (6 bases). Germline V gene lookup returns CDR1 LNHDA and CDR2 SQIVND (reference sequence). This CDR3 comprises 15 residues. V was trimmed by 4 bases and J by 0 bases, leaving 12 bases between them. The CDR3 is CASSRAGAVNTEAFF. As DNA, the CDR3 is TGTGCCAGTAGTAGGGCAGGGGCCGTGAACACTGAAGCTTTCTTT.

The chain carries TRBV4-3 and TRBJ1-5; tentative D call: TRBD1 (6 bases). Germline V CDR1 and CDR2: LGHNA, YSLEER. The CDR3 contains 16 residues. V lost 0 bases and J 2 bases, leaving 11 bases between the germline ends. CDR3 amino acids: CASSQDRGAGNQPQHF. CDR3 nucleotide sequence: TGCGCCAGCAGCCAAGATCGGGGGGCCGGCAATCAGCCCCAGCATTTT.

The rearrangement uses TRBV25-1 and TRBJ1-5; a possible D gene is TRBD1 (6 bases). Per germline, CDR1 MGHDK and CDR2 SYGVNS. Trimming left V 2 bases short and J 4 bases short, with 9 bases between. The CDR3 totals 14 residues. The CDR3 here is CASSEIGTNQPQHF. DNA of the CDR3: TGTGCCAGCAGTGAAATCGGGACAAATCAGCCCCAGCATTTT.

A word on this clone: A junction end diverges from the germline sequence, so it may reflect a read error. This chain connects TRBV7-2 to TRBJ2-7; D may match TRBD1 or TRBD2 (8 bases each). The CDR3 spans 15 residues. Germline loops: CDR1 SGHTA, CDR2 FQGNSA. This chain's CDR3 is CASRLAGQVSSEQYF. The CDR3 DNA follows: TGTGCCAGCAGGTTAGCGGGACAGGTTTCGTCCGAGCAGTACTTC.

With respect to this clone: This same CDR3 is encoded by further DNA sequences in the sample. The chain combines TRBV18 with TRBJ2-1, with D possibly being TRBD1 (5 bases). Germline V lookup: CDR1 KGHSH, CDR2 LQKENI. The CDR3 is made up of 15 amino acids. The V end lost 2 bases, the J end lost 0 bases, and 8 bases lay between the germline ends. CDR3 residues: CASSPSQGSYNEQFF. DNA of the CDR3: TGTGCCAGCTCACCATCCCAGGGCTCCTACAATGAGCAGTTCTTC.

The genes are TRBV9 and TRBJ2-1; 8 bases match TRBD1. Germline V gene sequence: CDR1 SGDLS, CDR2 YYNGEE. CDR3 length equals 15 residues. After removal of 4 bases from V and 2 bases from J, the junction contained 5 bases not matched to a gene. In nucleotides, the CDR3 is TGTGCCAGCAGCTTTAGACAGGGGACCTACAATGAGCAGTTCTTC. Its protein is CASSFRQGTYNEQFF.

The genes are TRBV19 and TRBJ2-2, with D possibly TRBD2 on 6 matching bases. Germline V lookup: CDR1 LNHDA, CDR2 SQIVND (reference sequence). Trimming pared 7 bases from V and 4 bases from J, leaving 13 bases between. This CDR3 has 14 residues. CDR3 amino acids: CASTSRGFTGELFF. DNA for the CDR3: TGTGCCAGTACCTCTCGGGGGTTCACCGGGGAGCTGTTTTTT.

The J gene is TRBJ2-7, the V gene TRBV5-1; no clear D. Between the trimmed V and J ends, which lost 4 bases and 2 bases, there was a span of 7 bases. Germline CDR1 is SGHRS and CDR2 is YFSETQ. The length of the CDR3 is 12 residues. CDR3 sequence reads: CASSAHAYEQYF. CDR3 DNA sequence: TGCGCCAGCAGCGCACATGCCTACGAGCAGTACTTC.

This clone was seen just once. This chain joins TRBV28 and TRBJ1-2; tentative D call: TRBD1 (5 bases). Deletions cut 9 bases from V and 8 bases from J, with 19 bases between. CDR3 length: 13 amino acids. The germline V gene has CDR1 MDHEN and CDR2 SYDVKM. CDR3 sequence: CASLAGGARGYTF. CDR3 sequence (DNA): TGTGCCAGTCTAGCCGGAGGGGCCCGGGGCTACACCTTC.

This CDR3 reads CASSLAGQGGYEQYF. As DNA, the CDR3 is TGTGCCAGCAGCTTAGCGGGTCAGGGGGGCTACGAGCAGTACTTC. The chain couples TRBV7-2 to TRBJ2-7; a possible D gene is TRBD1 (7 bases). This CDR3 spans 15 amino acids. Germline-derived CDR1 and CDR2 are SGHTA and FQGNSA. V was shortened by 0 bases and J by 3 bases, with 12 bases between the two germline ends.

The gene calls are TRBV19 and TRBJ1-2; 7 positions match TRBD1. The CDR3 is 16 residues long. In germline, CDR1 is LNHDA, CDR2 SQIVND (reference sequence). V trimming: 4 bases; J trimming: 5 bases; junction bases outside the gene matches: 13. This CDR3 reads CASSTSKGTDFYGYTF. The CDR3 DNA reads as TGTGCCAGTAGTACTTCAAAAGGGACAGATTTTTATGGCTACACCTTC.

The chain joins TRBV19 to TRBJ2-1; perhaps TRBD2 as D (6 bases). CDR3 length: 15 residues. The germline CDR1 and CDR2 sequences are LNHDA and SQIVND (reference sequence). V lost 1 base and J 6 bases, leaving 13 bases between the germline ends. The CDR3 loop is CASSIGREWSNEQFF. CDR3 coding DNA: TGTGCCAGTAGTATAGGTCGGGAGTGGAGCAATGAGCAGTTCTTC.

V is TRBV6-5 and J is TRBJ2-7; possible D gene TRBD1, 6 bases. Deletions cut 8 bases from V and 2 bases from J, with 13 bases between. The CDR3 length is 13 residues. The germline CDR1 and CDR2 sequences are MNHEY and SVGAGI. DNA of the CDR3: TGTGCCAGCCAAAGGCAGGGGACCTACGAGCAGTACTTC. It yields the protein CASQRQGTYEQYF.

The chain carries TRBV7-2 and TRBJ1-5; 8 bases map to TRBD1. V shed 0 bases, J shed 7 bases, and the junction held 5 bases outside the gene matches. This CDR3 region has 15 residues. The germline V gene has CDR1 SGHTA and CDR2 FQGNSA. CDR3 coding DNA: TGTGCCAGCAGCTTAGCAGGACAGGGTAACCAGCCCCAGCATTTT. Protein: CASSLAGQGNQPQHF.

This clone has just a few counts. The rearrangement uses TRBV28 and TRBJ2-2, with TRBD1 identical over 8 bases. The CDR3 runs to 15 residues. Germline trimming cut 4 bases from V and 5 bases from J; bases unmatched to any gene: 6. Germline-derived CDR1 and CDR2 are MDHEN and SYDVKM. CDR3 DNA: TGTGCCAGCAGTTCGGGACAGGTTATGACCGGGGAGCTGTTTTTT. Protein product: CASSSGQVMTGELFF.